A single sample is the source of the 25 T cell receptor beta chains below, sequenced in a study of a mutant IDH1 vaccine in newly diagnosed glioma. These receptors have no identified antigens. Noted time point: week 23, last vaccination. What each vaccine dose contained was 300 ug of mutant IDH1 20-mer peptide, accompanied by topical imiquimod. Repertoires were generated with immunoSEQ multiplex PCR, while TCRdb's copy carries only in-frame clones and drops some. This table holds tens of thousands of clones, about 80% found once. The source material was PBMCs, sampled from a glioma patient whose treatment included an IDH1 peptide vaccine. The receptor set was obtained from a man between 18 and 29 years old with glioma.

This clone showed up just a few times. V gene TRBV5-1 combines with J gene TRBJ1-2; 8 nucleotides match TRBD1. This CDR3 has 15 amino acids. The junction had 9 bases not matched to a gene; V was cut back by 4 bases and J by 4 bases. The germline V gene has CDR1 SGHRS and CDR2 YFSETQ. CDR3 protein: CASSPGGDRSYGYTF. The CDR3 bases are TGCGCCAGCAGCCCTGGGGGGGACAGGAGCTATGGCTACACCTTC.

The chain uses TRBV27 and TRBJ2-7; the match to TRBD1 covers 9 bases. This CDR3 is built from 14 residues. Germline V lookup: CDR1 MNHEY, CDR2 SMNVEV (reference sequence). V lost 6 bases and J lost 10; bases outside the gene matches: 13. CDR3 sequence: CASRQTGTGLFQYF. The CDR3 DNA sequence: TGTGCCAGCAGACAGACCGGGACAGGGCTCTTTCAGTACTTC.

V usage is TRBV5-6 and J usage is TRBJ1-1, with D unresolved. Germline V CDR1 and CDR2: SGHDT, YYEEEE. V dropped 0 bases and J dropped 6 bases, with 15 bases sitting between them. The CDR3 runs to 15 residues. The CDR3 DNA follows: TGTGCCAGCAGCTTGGTTGAAACACTGGGCTCTGAAGCTTTCTTT. It encodes CASSLVETLGSEAFF.

The chain carries TRBV28 and TRBJ1-5; a possible D gene is TRBD1 (5 bases). CDR3 length equals 17 residues. From germline, CDR1 is MDHEN and CDR2 SYDVKM. V shed 5 bases and J shed 0 bases, with 17 bases lying between them. In DNA form, the CDR3 reads TGTGCCAGCAGTCTCCTCTCCGGGGGGTTTAGCAATCAGCCCCAGCATTTT. Amino acids: CASSLLSGGFSNQPQHF.

V gene TRBV7-6 combines with J gene TRBJ2-3; no clear D. Trimming removed 0 bases at V and 3 bases at J, with 10 bases between. The CDR3 runs 15 residues. Germline-derived CDR1 and CDR2 are SGHVS and FNYEAQ. In nucleotides, the CDR3 is TGTGCCAGCAGCTTAGCCGGGTTGTGGACAGATACGCAGTATTTT. This sequence encodes CASSLAGLWTDTQYF.

V usage is TRBV5-6 and J usage is TRBJ1-2, with TRBD1 matching 8 bases. CDR1 SGHDT and CDR2 YYEEEE come from the germline V gene. The CDR3 is 14 amino acids. V lost 3 bases to trimming and J lost 4 bases; unmatched junction nucleotides: 5. The CDR3 DNA sequence: TGTGCCAGCAGCTCTCAGGGGGCCTCCTATGGCTACACCTTC. Translated: CASSSQGASYGYTF.

The gene calls are TRBV6-5 and TRBJ1-4, with TRBD1 as a possible D gene (5 bases). CDR1 and CDR2 (germline): MNHEY, SVGAGI. The CDR3 is 16 residues long. The germline V and J ends were trimmed by 0 bases and 0 bases, with 8 bases remaining between them. The CDR3 DNA sequence: TGTGCCAGCAGTTACTCCCCACAGGCAACTAATGAAAAACTGTTTTTT. Translation: CASSYSPQATNEKLFF.

In nucleotides, the CDR3 is TGTGCCATCAGTGCCGGAGTTGAAAAACTGTTTTTT. Its protein product is CAISAGVEKLFF. The V and J genes are TRBV10-3 and TRBJ1-4; D is uncertain. Trimming cost V 4 bases and J 7 bases, with 7 bases left between them. This CDR3 is 12 amino acids long. Germline loops: CDR1 ENHRY, CDR2 SYGVKD.

Only one count was recorded for this clone. This chain connects TRBV6-1 to TRBJ1-6, with a tentative D call TRBD1 (5 bases). V lost 6 bases and J lost 5, with 8 bases in between. The CDR3 has 13 residues. Per germline, CDR1 MNHNS and CDR2 SASEGT. CDR3 loop: CASRGANNSPLHF. In nucleotides, the CDR3 is TGTGCCAGCAGAGGGGCTAATAATTCACCCCTCCACTTT.

This chain links TRBV5-1 with TRBJ1-1; D is unclear. V lost 5 bases to trimming and J lost 2 bases, with 19 bases between them. CDR1 is SGHRS, CDR2 YFSETQ, per germline. The CDR3 is 16 residues long. CDR3 sequence: CASRDPPGRTNTEAFF. The CDR3 region has the DNA TGCGCCAGCAGGGACCCCCCCGGACGGACTAACACTGAAGCTTTCTTT.

The gene calls are TRBV11-2 and TRBJ2-7; 7 bases are a match to TRBD1. Germline assignment: CDR1 SGHAT and CDR2 FQNNGV. Trimming cost V 7 bases and J 4 bases; bases outside gene matches: 16. The CDR3 is 16 amino acids. This chain's CDR3 is CASTKQGSILLYEQYF. The CDR3 region has the DNA TGTGCCAGCACAAAACAGGGGTCTATCCTTCTTTACGAGCAGTACTTC.

The chain employs TRBV7-9 and TRBJ2-7; D gene unclear. V lost 7 bases, J lost 1 base, and 8 bases lay in between. Germline V gene data show CDR1 as SEHNR and CDR2 as FQNEAQ (reference sequence). This CDR3 comprises 12 residues. CDR3 coding DNA: TGTGCCAGCACTGGCAGTTCCTACGAGCAGTACTTC. It is translated as CASTGSSYEQYF.

This clone appeared a single time. The gene calls are TRBV6-5 and TRBJ2-1; TRBD2 matches 10 bases. Germline V gene lookup returns CDR1 MNHEY and CDR2 SVGAGI. The length of the CDR3 is 15 residues. With 6 bases clipped from V and 8 bases from J, the junction kept 10 bases outside the gene matches. The CDR3, as DNA: TGTGCCAGCAGCCGCGGGCTAGCGGGAGTGGATGAGCAGTTCTTC. It translates to CASSRGLAGVDEQFF.

This rearrangement joins TRBV30 to TRBJ2-7; D gene unclear. Deletions cut 1 base from V and 0 bases from J, with 13 bases between. CDR3 length: 15 residues. Germline values: CDR1 GTSNPN, CDR2 SVGIG (reference sequence). The CDR3 sequence: CAWSDIRASSYEQYF. The CDR3 nucleotides read TGTGCCTGGAGTGATATCCGGGCTTCCTCCTACGAGCAGTACTTC. The entire variable domain, with the rest obtained from reference TRBV30 and TRBJ2-7, is as follows: SQTIHQWPATLVQPVGSPLSLECTVEGTSNPNLYWYRQAAGRGLQLLFYSVGIGQISSEVPQNLSASRPQDRQFILSSKKLLLSDSGFYLCAWSDIRASSYEQYFGPGTRLTVT.

The V gene is TRBV6-5, the J gene TRBJ1-4; D is uncertain. This CDR3 comprises 14 residues. Germline-derived CDR1 and CDR2 are MNHEY and SVGAGI. Trimming removed 6 bases from V and 7 bases from J, with 15 bases in between. The CDR3 nucleotides read TGTGCCAGCAGACCCGGAGGTCCTGGTGAAAAACTGTTTTTT. Translating it yields CASRPGGPGEKLFF.

The chain carries TRBV27 and TRBJ1-1; the match to TRBD1 covers 8 bases. The V gene's germline CDR1 is MNHEY and CDR2 SMNVEV (reference sequence). After removal of 4 bases from V and 1 base from J, the junction contained 2 bases not matched to a gene. The CDR3 contains 14 residues. This CDR3 reads CASSSGQGNTEAFF. In nucleotides, the CDR3 is TGTGCCAGCAGTTCAGGACAGGGGAACACTGAAGCTTTCTTT.

The gene calls are TRBV27 and TRBJ2-2; a possible D gene is TRBD1 (5 bases). The V gene's germline CDR1 is MNHEY and CDR2 SMNVEV (reference sequence). With 3 bases removed from V and 3 bases from J, the gap between germline ends came to 8 bases. CDR3 length: 14 amino acids. As DNA, the CDR3 is TGTGCCAGCAGTTTTAGCAGGGACACCGGGGAGCTGTTTTTT. Its translation: CASSFSRDTGELFF.

The CDR3 region is CASSLGVLPTDTQYF. CDR3 DNA: TGTGCCAGCAGCTTAGGGGTTCTCCCCACAGATACGCAGTATTTT. The rearrangement uses TRBV7-2 and TRBJ2-3; D not resolved. This CDR3 region has 15 residues. The germline V gene has CDR1 SGHTA and CDR2 FQGNSA. V gave up 1 base and J gave up 2 bases, with 10 bases separating them.

This sequence joins TRBV7-9 and TRBJ2-7, with 7 nucleotides matching TRBD2. The CDR3 runs to 15 residues. Germline V gene data show CDR1 as SEHNR and CDR2 as FQNEAQ (reference sequence). The J segment lost 0 bases and the V segment lost 7 bases, leaving 9 bases of the junction unmatched. In DNA form, the CDR3 reads TGTGCCAGCACCCAAGGCGGGGGAAACTCCTACGAGCAGTACTTC. It yields the protein CASTQGGGNSYEQYF.

The chain couples TRBV4-2 to TRBJ2-7, with D unclear. V dropped 0 bases and J dropped 6 bases, with 12 bases sitting between them. Germline V CDR1 and CDR2: LGHNA, YNFKEQ. The length of the CDR3 is 14 residues. The CDR3 DNA follows: TGTGCCAGCAGCCAAGATAGGACCCGCCGCGAGCAGTACTTC. It codes for CASSQDRTRREQYF.

V is TRBV2 and J is TRBJ1-5; perhaps TRBD1 as D (6 bases). This CDR3 is 14 amino acids long. V lost 6 bases and J lost 4, with 13 bases in between. Germline lookup yields CDR1 SNHLY and CDR2 FYNNEI. The CDR3: CASSPRGGNQPQHF. The DNA for the CDR3 is TGTGCCAGCAGCCCCAGGGGTGGGAATCAGCCCCAGCATTTT.

On this clone itself: Other DNA sequences in this specimen translate into the identical CDR3. V is TRBV7-2 and J is TRBJ1-3, with no clear D. CDR1 and CDR2 (germline): SGHTA, FQGNSA. Trimming took 4 bases from V and 3 from J, leaving 10 bases between them. The CDR3 consists of 14 residues. The CDR3 DNA is TGTGCCAGCAGCTCCTACGGAGTTGGAAACACCATATATTTT. Encoded protein: CASSSYGVGNTIYF. The complete variable domain, with remaining parts taken from reference TRBV7-2 and TRBJ1-3, reads GAGVSQSPSNKVTEKGKDVELRCDPISGHTALYWYRQSLGQGLEFLIYFQGNSAPDKSGLPSDRFSAERTGGSVSTLTIQRTQQEDSAVYLCASSSYGVGNTIYFGEGSWLTVV.

The chain combines TRBV11-1 with TRBJ2-5; unclear D gene. The germline V gene has CDR1 SGHAT and CDR2 FQDESV (reference sequence). The germline V and J ends were trimmed by 2 bases and 0 bases, with 10 bases remaining between them. The CDR3 covers 15 residues. The CDR3, as DNA: TGTGCCAGCAGCTTAAAAATATTGTACCAAGAGACCCAGTACTTC. This encodes CASSLKILYQETQYF.

The chain recombines TRBV30 with TRBJ2-7; no reliable D call. From germline, CDR1 is GTSNPN and CDR2 SVGIG (reference sequence). The CDR3 has 13 residues. V shed 4 bases and J shed 6 bases, with 16 bases lying between them. CDR3 protein: CAWTLGPPAEQYF. The CDR3 DNA sequence: TGTGCCTGGACCCTCGGACCTCCCGCCGAGCAGTACTTC.

The chain combines TRBV5-6 with TRBJ1-2; D might be TRBD1 (6 bases). The V end lost 4 bases, the J end lost 4 bases, and 11 bases lay between the germline ends. The germline V gene encodes CDR1 SGHDT and CDR2 YYEEEE. CDR3 length equals 13 residues. Here the CDR3 DNA reads TGTGCCAGCAGCCAGGACAGAAGCTATGGCTACACCTTC. Protein: CASSQDRSYGYTF.